This T cell receptor (beta chain) was captured by sequencing in a study of T cell responses to AZD1222 COVID-19 vaccine. Turning to the study itself: Second-dose recipients at about 4 or about 12 weeks were treated as one pooled group. Study-wide points: Vaccine-associated CD4 TCRs spanned spike, dominant at 160-218 and 743-854.

As regards this clone: Its target is unknown.

The CDR3 totals 13 residues. Losses at the gene ends were 6 bases for V and 7 bases for J; bases not matched to a gene: 7. Germline CDR1 and CDR2: MNHEY and SVGAGI. Repertoires were generated with immunoSEQ multiplex PCR, while TCRdb's copy carries only in-frame clones and drops some. The repertoire consists of approximately 150,000 clones, with under 95% occurring once and the leading ten covering roughly 5%. The sequencing used peripheral blood, collected on day 0 of AZD1222 vaccination. The receptor comes from an adult in good health. The chain combines TRBV6-5 with TRBJ1-2, with 8 nucleotides matching TRBD1. CDR3 sequence (DNA): TGTGCCAGCAGGTTTCAGGGGGCGAGTGGCTACACCTTC. Encoded protein: CASRFQGASGYTF.